Sequencing of this T cell receptor beta chain was carried out in a study of blood T cells in healthy people across ages. CDR3 length: 13 amino acids. In germline, CDR1 is SGHTA, CDR2 FQGNSA. The V gene lost 4 bases and the J gene lost 4 bases, with 9 bases spanning the gap. Then a second PCR, running roughly 7 to 11 cycles, was carried out with a sample-barcoded 5' primer and a J-beta primer mix. A single record per CDR3 protein comes from TCRdb applying MiXCR to the 5' RACE reads. The sample includes roughly 1,800,000 distinct CDR3 sequences, 49% of them seen just once. The chain couples TRBV7-2 to TRBJ2-3; D might be TRBD2 (6 bases). The sequence derives from a woman between 40 and 50 years old in good health. The sample was blood. CDR3 sequence reads: CASSWRGSDTQYF. The CDR3 region has the DNA TGTGCCAGCAGCTGGCGGGGTTCAGATACGCAGTATTTT.